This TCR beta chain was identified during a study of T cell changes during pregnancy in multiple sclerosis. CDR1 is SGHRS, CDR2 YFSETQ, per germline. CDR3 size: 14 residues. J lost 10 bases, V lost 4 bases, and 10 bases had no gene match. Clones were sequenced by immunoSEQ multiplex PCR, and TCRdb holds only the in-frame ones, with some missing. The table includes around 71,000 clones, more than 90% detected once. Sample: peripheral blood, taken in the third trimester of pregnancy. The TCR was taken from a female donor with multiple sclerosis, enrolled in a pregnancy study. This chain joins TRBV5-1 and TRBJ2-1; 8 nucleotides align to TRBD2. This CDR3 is CASSGSGADREQFF. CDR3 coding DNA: TGCGCCAGCAGCGGTAGCGGGGCCGATCGCGAGCAGTTCTTC.